This is a list of T cell receptor beta chains from one sample in a study of graft-versus-host responses after intestinal transplantation. The repertoire was sequenced with immunoSEQ multiplex PCR; TCRdb's copy has only in-frame clones and lacks some. In the table there are some 86,000 clones, 88% of which are singletons. Their antigens remain unidentified. Specimen: unstimulated CD4+ T cells sorted from spleen or lymph node cells, collected before transplant. The source of these receptors is a human donor who was the organ donor for an intestinal transplant. The CDR3 runs from the conserved cysteine through the conserved F or W. The D gene is left open where the match is weak. Not every row has a clone size; where given, it reads once, few, many or a size class.

D | J | size | V | CDR3 | DNA
TRBD2 | TRBJ2-7 | few | TRBV19 | CASSPRTSGTGNEQYF | TGTGCCAGTAGCCCCCGGACTAGCGGGACTGGGAACGAGCAGTACTTC
TRBD1 | TRBJ2-5 | . | TRBV25-1 | CASSTPGGWETQYF | TGTGCCAGCAGTACCCCAGGGGGCTGGGAGACCCAGTACTTC
. | TRBJ2-7 | . | TRBV27 | CATRPGPWYSYEQYF | TGTGCCACCCGGCCTGGGCCCTGGTATTCCTACGAGCAGTACTTC
TRBD1 | TRBJ2-1 | . | TRBV6-5 | CASSLTGTEGPAGQFF | TGTGCCAGCAGTTTAACCGGGACAGAAGGTCCCGCCGGACAGTTCTTC
. | TRBJ1-5 | . | TRBV4-1 | CASSRSLQAGGNQPQHF | TGCGCCAGCAGCCGGAGCCTACAGGCAGGGGGCAATCAGCCCCAGCATTTT
. | TRBJ1-6 | . | TRBV19 | CASSIVWGGGGSPLHF | TGTGCCAGTAGTATAGTGTGGGGGGGCGGCGGTTCACCCCTCCACTTT
TRBD1 | TRBJ1-1 | . | TRBV28 | CASSLYGTGTEAFF | TGTGCCAGCAGTCTTTATGGGACAGGGACTGAAGCTTTCTTT
. | TRBJ2-5 | . | TRBV27 | CASSPPPLLGETQYF | TGTGCCAGCAGTCCCCCTCCCTTACTCGGGGAGACCCAGTACTTC
TRBD1 | TRBJ2-3 | . | TRBV25-1 | CASSDHRGGDTQYF | TGTGCTAGCAGTGACCACAGGGGTGGAGATACGCAGTATTTT
. | TRBJ1-2 | . | TRBV6-1 | CATTDRLSGYTF | TGTGCCACTACAGACAGGTTGAGTGGCTACACCTTC
. | TRBJ1-1 | few | TRBV7-9 | CASSQIASEAFF | TGTGCCAGCAGCCAGATTGCATCTGAAGCTTTCTTT
TRBD2 | TRBJ2-3 | once | TRBV5-4 | CASSWGTRTSGGATQYF | TGTGCCAGCAGCTGGGGGACCAGGACTAGCGGGGGGGCCACGCAGTATTTT
. | TRBJ1-2 | . | TRBV14 | CASSTRTVTTYGYTF | TGTGCCAGCAGCACCCGGACAGTTACCACCTATGGCTACACCTTC
. | TRBJ1-2 | few | TRBV18 | CASSPEIYREGGYTF | TGTGCCAGCTCACCGGAGATCTACAGGGAAGGAGGCTACACCTTC
. | TRBJ2-5 | . | TRBV7-2 | CASSRTGRETQYF | TGTGCCAGCAGCCGGACTGGCCGGGAGACCCAGTACTTC
TRBD1 | TRBJ1-4 | . | TRBV28 | CASTGQGGEKLFF | TGTGCCAGCACCGGACAGGGCGGCGAAAAACTGTTTTTT
TRBD1 | TRBJ2-7 | . | TRBV28 | CASSSGGPYEQYF | TGTGCCAGCAGTTCAGGGGGACCCTACGAGCAGTACTTC
. | TRBJ1-4 | . | TRBV18 | CASSPGATNEKLFF | TGTGCCAGCTCCCCCGGAGCAACTAATGAAAAACTGTTTTTT
TRBD2 | TRBJ2-3 | . | TRBV5-4 | CASSLPIAGVEEYF | TGTGCCAGCAGCTTGCCTATAGCGGGAGTAGAGGAGTATTTT
. | TRBJ2-1 | . | TRBV30 | CAWSIHRVTYNEQFF | TGTGCCTGGTCAATCCACAGGGTGACCTACAATGAGCAGTTCTTC